This TCR beta chain emerged from a study of blood T cell repertoires in COVID-19. Across the study: Some COVID-19 samples were acute and others convalescent; all came from the United States, Italy and Spain. PBMCs, B-cell-depleted T cells, or T cells were the source of the cDNA or gDNA that made up the material.

In the original workflow: Estimates of nucleated cell counts were drawn from the amplification of reference gene primers. Libraries were prepared by immunoSEQ multiplex PCR; TCRdb keeps only in-frame clonotypes and omits some of them. Clone size and V and J calls were adopted from that table, with D and trimming inferred from the DNA. The table lists around 200,000 clones, around nine tenths of them singletons. The CDR3 has 15 residues. The germline V gene encodes CDR1 SGHVS and CDR2 FQNEAQ. The J segment lost 2 bases and the V segment lost 4 bases, leaving 4 bases of the junction unmatched. This clone was observed a single time.

Material: peripheral blood. The source is a woman under 30 who had recovered from COVID-19. J is TRBJ2-1 and V is TRBV7-8; TRBD1 agrees at 8 bases. CDR3 sequence reads: CASSSRTGTYNEQFF. The CDR3 DNA follows: TGTGCCAGCAGCTCCCGGACAGGGACCTACAATGAGCAGTTCTTC.